This is a list of T cell receptor beta chains from one sample in a study of CD8+ T cells in alopecia areata. Here immunoSEQ multiplex PCR was the method, and the copy in TCRdb shows in-frame clones only, minus some. The sample lists approximately 200,000 clones, about three fifths occurring once. The starting material was CD4+ T cells sorted from blood, obtained at week 4, from a patient treated with tofacitinib. These receptors originate from a human donor with alopecia areata. The CDR3 runs from the conserved cysteine through the conserved F or W. Fields, in order: clone size, D gene, J gene, V gene, CDR3 protein, CDR3 DNA. The D gene is left open where the match is weak. Clone size, where shown, is once, few, many, or a class for clones that have expanded.

clone size: .
D gene: .
J gene: TRBJ1-1
V gene: TRBV5-1
CDR3 protein: CASSLTGEAFF
CDR3 DNA: TGCGCCAGCAGCCTGACAGGAGAAGCTTTCTTT

clone size: .
D gene: TRBD1
J gene: TRBJ2-3
V gene: TRBV2
CDR3 protein: CASTRDRGTDTQYF
CDR3 DNA: TGTGCCAGCACCCGGGACAGGGGGACAGATACGCAGTATTTT

clone size: .
D gene: .
J gene: TRBJ2-1
V gene: TRBV5-1
CDR3 protein: CASSWTVSSSYNEQFF
CDR3 DNA: TGCGCCAGCAGCTGGACAGTCAGTAGCTCCTACAATGAGCAGTTCTTC

clone size: few
D gene: TRBD2
J gene: TRBJ2-3
V gene: TRBV5-4
CDR3 protein: CASSLIAGGTDTQYF
CDR3 DNA: TGTGCCAGCAGCCTAATAGCGGGGGGAACAGATACGCAGTATTTT

clone size: .
D gene: .
J gene: TRBJ2-1
V gene: TRBV29-1
CDR3 protein: CSVETHSYNEQFF
CDR3 DNA: TGCAGCGTTGAGACCCACTCCTACAATGAGCAGTTCTTC

clone size: few
D gene: .
J gene: TRBJ2-5
V gene: TRBV5-4
CDR3 protein: CASSLSGETQYF
CDR3 DNA: TGTGCCAGCAGCTTGTCGGGCGAGACCCAGTACTTC

clone size: once
D gene: .
J gene: TRBJ1-2
V gene: TRBV7-9
CDR3 protein: CASSLAYRANF
CDR3 DNA: TGTGCCAGCAGCTTAGCCTACAGGGCCAACTTC

clone size: .
D gene: .
J gene: TRBJ2-3
V gene: TRBV29-1
CDR3 protein: CSVEGGKGADTQYF
CDR3 DNA: TGCAGCGTTGAAGGGGGGAAGGGGGCAGATACGCAGTATTTT

clone size: .
D gene: .
J gene: TRBJ2-6
V gene: TRBV7-9
CDR3 protein: CASRKEANVLTF
CDR3 DNA: TGTGCCAGCAGGAAGGAGGCCAACGTCCTGACTTTC

clone size: few
D gene: .
J gene: TRBJ2-7
V gene: TRBV29-1
CDR3 protein: CSGGRRNEQYF
CDR3 DNA: TGCAGCGGGGGAAGGCGGAACGAGCAGTACTTC

clone size: .
D gene: TRBD1
J gene: TRBJ2-7
V gene: TRBV7-9
CDR3 protein: CASSPWDRGREQYF
CDR3 DNA: TGTGCCAGCAGCCCTTGGGACAGGGGACGCGAGCAGTACTTC

clone size: .
D gene: .
J gene: TRBJ2-3
V gene: TRBV5-1
CDR3 protein: CASSLTASTDTQYF
CDR3 DNA: TGCGCCAGCTCCCTAACGGCTAGCACAGATACGCAGTATTTT

clone size: few
D gene: TRBD1
J gene: TRBJ1-2
V gene: TRBV5-1
CDR3 protein: CASSSSQGAGGYTF
CDR3 DNA: TGCGCCAGCAGCTCGTCACAGGGGGCGGGTGGCTACACCTTC

clone size: .
D gene: .
J gene: TRBJ1-4
V gene: TRBV4-1
CDR3 protein: CASSSASGGTNEKLFF
CDR3 DNA: TGCGCCAGCTCGTCGGCCTCCGGGGGGACTAATGAAAAACTGTTTTTT